This entry lists 12 T cell receptor beta chains sequenced from one sample in a study of T cells in Graves' hyperthyroidism and ophthalmopathy. There were TCR beta CDR3 regions amplified from RNA transcripts. An initial round of RT-PCR targeting the TCR CDR3 relied on the HTBI primer set. Each CDR3 protein gets one entry after TCRdb re-called the multiplex PCR reads with MiXCR. Of approximately 370,000 distinct CDR3 sequences in the sample, about 17% were seen once. Sequencing was done on a sample of blood. These receptors were collected from a woman in her thirties with Graves' hyperthyroidism that later progressed to Graves' ophthalmopathy.

CDR3 loop: CASSPRDREKLFF. CDR3 nucleotides: TGTGCCAGCAGTCCTAGGGACAGGGAAAAACTGTTTTTT. V gene TRBV6-1 combines with J gene TRBJ1-4, with TRBD1 matching 8 bases. The CDR3 contains 13 residues. CDR1 MNHNS and CDR2 SASEGT come from the germline V gene. V lost 5 bases and J lost 8; bases outside the gene matches: 4.

This clonotype was recorded a few times. This chain joins TRBV4-2 and TRBJ1-3, with unresolved D. The CDR3 has 16 amino acids. With 4 bases removed from V and 4 bases from J, the gap between germline ends came to 17 bases. The V gene's germline CDR1 is LGHNA and CDR2 YNFKEQ. The CDR3 loop reads CASSPIWEQAGNTIYF. CDR3 bases: TGTGCCAGCAGCCCAATCTGGGAGCAGGCGGGAAACACCATATATTTT.

At least ten counts were recorded for this clonotype. The V gene is TRBV28, the J gene TRBJ2-7; the D gene is possibly TRBD1 (5 bases). V was shortened by 3 bases and J by 6 bases, with 15 bases between the two germline ends. The CDR3 runs to 14 residues. Looked up from germline, CDR1 is MDHEN and CDR2 is SYDVKM. CDR3 loop: CASSFPDKSGEQYF. In DNA form, the CDR3 reads TGTGCCAGCAGTTTTCCGGACAAGTCGGGCGAGCAGTACTTC.

This clonotype was recorded many times. The rearrangement joins TRBV12-3 or TRBV12-4 to TRBJ2-2; 9 positions agree with TRBD2. This CDR3 spans 13 amino acids. Trimming cost V 7 bases and J 6 bases; bases outside gene matches: 3. CDR3 in amino acids: CASKPSGAGELFF. CDR3 coding DNA: TGTGCCAGCAAGCCTAGCGGGGCCGGGGAGCTGTTTTTT.

In its sample, this clonotype was seen a few times. The chain carries TRBV3-1 and TRBJ2-7, with TRBD2 matching 13 bases. The CDR3 spans 16 residues. Germline V gene lookup returns CDR1 LGHDT and CDR2 YNNKEL (reference sequence). V dropped 5 bases and J dropped 2; count of bases not matched to a gene: 6. Here the CDR3 DNA reads TGTGCCAGCAGCTCAGGACTAGCGGGGGAAACCTACGAGCAGTACTTC. Residues: CASSSGLAGETYEQYF.

This clonotype was counted at least ten times. This chain connects TRBV28 to TRBJ2-1; D is perhaps TRBD1 (6 bases). The CDR3 contains 14 residues. The germline V gene encodes CDR1 MDHEN and CDR2 SYDVKM. V gave up 7 bases and J gave up 6 bases, with 16 bases separating them. The CDR3 loop reads CASIRGGPINEQFF. The DNA of the CDR3 is TGTGCCAGCATCAGAGGGGGACCGATCAATGAGCAGTTCTTC.

This clonotype was seen at least ten times. The chain couples TRBV6-5 to TRBJ1-3; D may be TRBD1 (5 bases). The CDR3 is 16 residues long. V was shortened by 0 bases and J by 2 bases, with 11 bases between the two germline ends. Germline V gives CDR1 MNHEY, CDR2 SVGAGI. The CDR3 region has the DNA TGTGCCAGCAGTTACTCGTCAGGGTACCCTGGAAACACCATATATTTT. It specifies CASSYSSGYPGNTIYF.

This clonotype was counted many times. The gene calls are TRBV28 and TRBJ2-7, with 13 positions matching TRBD2. Germline V gene data show CDR1 as MDHEN and CDR2 as SYDVKM. Unmatched junction bases numbered 13, after V lost 6 bases and J lost 5 bases. The CDR3 sequence is 17 residues long. CDR3 in DNA: TGTGCCAGCAGCCAACAACTAGCGGGGGGGCCGTCCCACGAGCAGTACTTC. Encoded protein: CASSQQLAGGPSHEQYF.

This clonotype was counted between two and nine times. The CDR3 DNA reads TGCGCCAGCAGCAATCCGACGGGCCGGAGCCAGGAGACCCAGTACTTC. Translation: CASSNPTGRSQETQYF. The chain recombines TRBV5-1 with TRBJ2-5; D is unclear. The germline V and J ends were trimmed by 4 bases and 5 bases, with 21 bases remaining between them. Germline V lookup: CDR1 SGHRS, CDR2 YFSETQ. CDR3 length: 16 residues. Combining the CDR3 with reference TRBV5-1 and TRBJ2-5 gives the whole variable domain KAGVTQTPRYLIKTRGQQVTLSCSPISGHRSVSWYQQTPGQGLQFLFEYFSETQRNKGNFPGRFSGRQFSNSRSEMNVSTLELGDSALYLCASSNPTGRSQETQYFGPGTRLLVL.

The chain links TRBV2 to TRBJ1-4, with D possibly TRBD1 on 5 matching bases. The CDR3 is 14 residues long. Germline V CDR1 and CDR2: SNHLY, FYNNEI. V was cut by 3 bases and J by 6 bases, with 11 bases left in between. CDR3 DNA sequence: TGTGCCAGCAGTGACTTTGCGGGGGATGAAAAACTGTTTTTT. Translated: CASSDFAGDEKLFF.

The rearrangement links TRBV20-1 to TRBJ2-1, with no clear D. Germline-derived CDR1 and CDR2 are DFQATT and SNEGSKA (reference sequence). The ends were cut back, 4 bases at V and 7 bases at J, with 11 bases in the middle. This CDR3 is 12 amino acids long. The CDR3 DNA sequence: TGCAGTGCTACCCTAGGATGGAATGAGCAGTTCTTC. This translates into CSATLGWNEQFF.

At least ten counts were recorded for this clonotype. The chain couples TRBV5-1 to TRBJ2-3; D may match TRBD1 or TRBD2 (6 bases each). Germline-derived CDR1 and CDR2 are SGHRS and YFSETQ. The CDR3 is 14 residues long. V was cut by 3 bases and J by 4 bases, with 12 bases left in between. CDR3 in DNA: TGCGCCAGCAGCTCTAGGGGGGCGGCAGATACGCAGTATTTT. Its protein product is CASSSRGAADTQYF.